Presented here are 5 T cell receptor beta chains from one specimen sequenced in a study of breast tumors, draining lymph nodes, adjacent tissues. In TCRdb, the multiplex PCR reads were re-called with MiXCR into one record per CDR3 protein. The table records approximately 180,000 distinct CDR3 sequences, more than 25% of them present only once. Samples came from axillary lymph nodes draining the breast cancer. What was sequenced was axillary lymph node tissue. These receptors were obtained from a female donor with breast cancer. Some clones in this sample may be carry-over from other donors' samples.

The V gene is TRBV6-4, the J gene TRBJ1-2; D unclear. Between the trimmed V and J ends, which lost 0 bases and 14 bases, there was a span of 16 bases. Germline CDR1 is MRHNA and CDR2 is SNTAGT. The CDR3 contains 13 residues. Here the CDR3 DNA reads TGTGCCAGCAGTGACTCGAGAGTCAGTCGTAAAACCTTC. Amino acid sequence: CASSDSRVSRKTF.

There are many counts of this clonotype. The V and J genes are TRBV14 and TRBJ2-7; D is unresolved. Between the trimmed V and J ends, which lost 0 bases and 0 bases, there was a span of 18 bases. CDR3 length: 18 residues. The germline CDR1 and CDR2 sequences are SGHDN and FVKESK. DNA of the CDR3: TGTGCCAGCAGCCAAGAGAGATCTACAGAGCTGAACTCCTACGAGCAGTACTTC. Its translation is CASSQERSTELNSYEQYF.

Worth noting for this clonotype: A read error may account for a junction end that differs from germline. V gene TRBV10-2 combines with J gene TRBJ2-1, with 11 bases identical to TRBD2. Per the germline V gene, CDR1 is WSHSY and CDR2 is SAAADI. The CDR3 is made up of 15 amino acids. The CDR3 nucleotides are TGCGCCAGCAGTGATCCTACTAGCGGGGGTAATGGGCAGTTCTTC. This gives the protein CASSDPTSGGNGQFF.

A few counts support this clonotype. Since a much larger clone is just one base distant, this may be a read error. CDR3 DNA sequence: TGTGCCAGCACCACGACCCCGGCGAGCTCCTACGAGCAGTACTTC. It codes for CASTTTPASSYEQYF. The chain employs TRBV5-4 and TRBJ2-7; D unresolved. There are 15 residues in the CDR3. V lost 6 bases to trimming and J lost 0 bases, with 16 bases between them. In germline, CDR1 is SGHNT, CDR2 YYREEE (reference sequence).

The chain couples TRBV7-2 to TRBJ2-3; 10 positions agree with TRBD2. The CDR3 covers 16 residues. The germline V gene encodes CDR1 SGHTA and CDR2 FQGNSA. V lost 5 bases, J lost 5 bases, and 10 bases stayed unmatched. DNA of the CDR3: TGTGCCAGCAGCATCATGCTAGCGGGAGTTATAGATACGCAGTATTTT. It encodes CASSIMLAGVIDTQYF.